The T cell receptor (beta chain) described here comes from a study of beta chain features in type 1 diabetes. Isolated RNA was reverse transcribed in full, so expressed TCRB transcripts were sequenced. About 3.7 million reads per sample were averaged for naive, central memory and regulatory samples. Libraries were prepared by immunoSEQ multiplex PCR; TCRdb keeps only in-frame clonotypes and omits some of them. Among about 900,000 clones listed, about 17% were seen once. Per the germline V gene, CDR1 is LNHDA and CDR2 is SQIVND (reference sequence). CDR3 length equals 13 residues. The V segment lost 7 bases and the J segment 3 bases; nucleotides outside the gene matches: 3. A single heparinised blood sample, averaging approximately 116 mL, was obtained per donor. CD4+ naive, central memory, regulatory and stem cell-like memory subsets were isolated by sorting on CD45RO/CCR7/CD25/CD127/CD95/CD27. This clone was seen only a few times.

This TCR came from a woman aged 18-35 years in good health. Sequencing was carried out using naive CD4+ T cells from blood. The chain recombines TRBV19 with TRBJ2-7; TRBD1 aligns across 10 bases. The CDR3 loop reads CASKGQGSYEQYF. In DNA, the CDR3 is TGTGCCAGTAAGGGACAGGGGAGCTACGAGCAGTACTTC.